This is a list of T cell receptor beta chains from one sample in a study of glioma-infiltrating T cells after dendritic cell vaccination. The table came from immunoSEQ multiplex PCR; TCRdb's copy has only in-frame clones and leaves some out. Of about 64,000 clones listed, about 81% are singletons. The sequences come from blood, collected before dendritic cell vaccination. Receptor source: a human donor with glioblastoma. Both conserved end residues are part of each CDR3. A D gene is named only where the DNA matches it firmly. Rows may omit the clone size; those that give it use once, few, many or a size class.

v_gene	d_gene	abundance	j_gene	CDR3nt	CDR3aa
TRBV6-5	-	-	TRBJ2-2	TGTGCCAGTTCCTTTAAGCGGCAGATTACCGGGGAGCTGTTTTTT	CASSFKRQITGELFF
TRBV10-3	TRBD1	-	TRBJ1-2	TGTGCCATCAGTGAGCTGGCCCCGGGACAGGGGTACTATGGCTACACCTTC	CAISELAPGQGYYGYTF
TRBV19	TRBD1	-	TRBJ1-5	TGTGCCAGTAGTAAGGGACAGTTACAGCCCCAGCATTTT	CASSKGQLQPQHF
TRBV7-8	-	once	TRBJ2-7	TGTGCCAGCAGCCCGATGGGGGGACACGAGCAGTACTTC	CASSPMGGHEQYF
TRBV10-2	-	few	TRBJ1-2	TGCGCCAGCAGTGAGACTGAGAACTATGGCTACACCTTC	CASSETENYGYTF
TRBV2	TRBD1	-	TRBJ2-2	TGTGCCAGCATAGGTCAGGGGGTTAGCACCGGGGAGCTGTTTTTT	CASIGQGVSTGELFF
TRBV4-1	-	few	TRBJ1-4	TGCGCCAGCAGCCAAAGTATCGGGGGGGAGAATGAAAAACTGTTTTTT	CASSQSIGGENEKLFF
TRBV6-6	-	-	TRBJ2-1	TGTGCCAGCAGTTACTCCACAGGGTACAATGAGCAGTTCTTC	CASSYSTGYNEQFF
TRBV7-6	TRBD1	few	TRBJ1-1	TGTGCCAGCAGCCCCGACACAGGGGGTACGAACACTGAAGCTTTCTTT	CASSPDTGGTNTEAFF
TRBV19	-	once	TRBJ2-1	TGTGCCAGTAGTATAGATTTTGGAGCCTATGAGCAGTTCTTC	CASSIDFGAYEQFF
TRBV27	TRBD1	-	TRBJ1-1	TGTGCCAGCAGTTCGCAGGGGGGCCGATCCACTGAAGCTTTCTTT	CASSSQGGRSTEAFF
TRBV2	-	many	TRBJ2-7	TGTGCCAGCAGCGTCGGGGGGCCCTACGAGCAGTACTTC	CASSVGGPYEQYF
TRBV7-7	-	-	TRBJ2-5	TGTGCTAGCAGCTTATTAGGGCAGGGGGGCCAAGAGACCCAGTACTTC	CASSLLGQGGQETQYF
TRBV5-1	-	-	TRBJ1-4	TGCGCCAGCAGCTTGTTCTGGACAGATGAAAATGAAAAACTGTTTTTT	CASSLFWTDENEKLFF
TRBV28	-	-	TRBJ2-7	TGTGCCAGCAGTTTGGGCGGGCGACCCTACGAGCAGTACTTC	CASSLGGRPYEQYF
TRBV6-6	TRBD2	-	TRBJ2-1	TGTGCCAGCACCCCCCGTGTACTAGCGGTCAATGAGCAGTTCTTC	CASTPRVLAVNEQFF
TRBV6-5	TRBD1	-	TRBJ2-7	TGTGCCAGCAGGGCCTCCGGGACAGGGGGTTACGAGCAGTACTTC	CASRASGTGGYEQYF
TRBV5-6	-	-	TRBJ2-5	TGTGCCAGCAGCTTGCGGACCCTCGGAGGGGAGACCCAGTACTTC	CASSLRTLGGETQYF
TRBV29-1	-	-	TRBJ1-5	TGCAGCGTACCCGTGGGAGGGGCGACTGGGGCGTATAGCAATCAGCCCCAGCATTTT	CSVPVGGATGAYSNQPQHF
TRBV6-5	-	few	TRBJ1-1	TGTGCCAGCAGTTACGGGGGCTTGAGCACTGAAGCTTTCTTT	CASSYGGLSTEAFF
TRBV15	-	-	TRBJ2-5	TGTGCCACCAGCAGAGATGGGCACTACCAAGAGACCCAGTACTTC	CATSRDGHYQETQYF
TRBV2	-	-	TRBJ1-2	TGTGCCAGCAGTGAAGACAGGCTCTATGGCTACACCTTC	CASSEDRLYGYTF
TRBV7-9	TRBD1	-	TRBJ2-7	TGTGCCAGCAGCTCGGGACAGGGGGCTTACGAGCAGTACTTC	CASSSGQGAYEQYF
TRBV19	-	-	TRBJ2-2	TGTGCCAGTAGTATGACAGCGAACGGGGAGCTGTTTTTT	CASSMTANGELFF
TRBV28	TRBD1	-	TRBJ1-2	TGTGCCAGCAGAAGAAGTCTGACAGGGCCTGGCTACACCTTC	CASRRSLTGPGYTF
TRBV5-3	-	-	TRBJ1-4	TGTGCCAGAAGCCCTGACGGGCAGGGCGAAAAACTGTTTTTT	CARSPDGQGEKLFF
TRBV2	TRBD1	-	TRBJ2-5	TGTGCCAGCAGTGTCGACAGGGGACAAGAGACCCAGTACTTC	CASSVDRGQETQYF
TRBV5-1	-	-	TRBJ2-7	TGCGCCAGCAGCTTGGCCCAGGGGTATGACGAGCAGTACTTC	CASSLAQGYDEQYF
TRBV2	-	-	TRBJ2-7	TGTGCCAGCAGATCCCCTGAGGAGGGACAGCCTCCTCCCGAGCAGTACTTC	CASRSPEEGQPPPEQYF
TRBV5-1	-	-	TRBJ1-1	TGCGCCAGCAGCTTAGATTCAGGGAACACTGAAGCTTTCTTT	CASSLDSGNTEAFF
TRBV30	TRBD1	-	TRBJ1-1	TGTGCCTGGGGACAGGAGAACACTGAAGCTTTCTTT	CAWGQENTEAFF
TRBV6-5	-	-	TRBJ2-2	TGTGCCAGCAGTCTCACCGGGGAGCTGTTTTTT	CASSLTGELFF
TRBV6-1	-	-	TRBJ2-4	TGTGCCAGCAGTGGAAACAGGGATGGCATTCAGTACTTC	CASSGNRDGIQYF
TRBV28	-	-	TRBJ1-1	TGTGCCAGCAGTTTTGGACAGAACACTGAAGCTTTCTTT	CASSFGQNTEAFF
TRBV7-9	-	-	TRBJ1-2	TGTGCCAGCAGCTTAGACCGCGAGGTCCGGGGCTACACCTTC	CASSLDREVRGYTF
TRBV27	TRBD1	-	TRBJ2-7	TGTGCCAGCAGTTCCAATCGACAGGGTTACGAGCAGTACTTC	CASSSNRQGYEQYF
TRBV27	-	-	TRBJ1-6	TGTGCCAGCAGTTTTCATCAGAATTCACCCCTCCACTTT	CASSFHQNSPLHF
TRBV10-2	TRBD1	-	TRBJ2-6	TGCGCCAGCAGTGAATTAGGGGGCGGCTCTGGGGCCAACGTCCTGACTTTC	CASSELGGGSGANVLTF
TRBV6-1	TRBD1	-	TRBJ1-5	TGTGCCAGCAGTGATTCCGACAGGGGCTTAGATCAGCCCCAGCATTTT	CASSDSDRGLDQPQHF
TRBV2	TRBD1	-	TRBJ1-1	TGTGCCAGCAACCTGGACAGGGGTACTGAAGCTTTCTTT	CASNLDRGTEAFF
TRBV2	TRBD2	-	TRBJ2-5	TGTGCCAGCAAGGAAGGGCTAGCGGGGATTCAAGAGACCCAGTACTTC	CASKEGLAGIQETQYF
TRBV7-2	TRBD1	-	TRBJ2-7	TGTGCCAGCAGCTTACGCAGGGGGCGCGACGAGCAGTACTTC	CASSLRRGRDEQYF
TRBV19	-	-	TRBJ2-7	TGTGCCAGTAGTCCGGTGGGCAGTTACGAGCAGTACTTC	CASSPVGSYEQYF
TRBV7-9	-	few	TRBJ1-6	TGTGCCAGCAGCTTAACTTTCTCGGGGTCACCCCTCCACTTT	CASSLTFSGSPLHF
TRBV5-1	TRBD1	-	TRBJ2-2	TGCGCCAGCAGTTATCAACGGGACAGGGGGGGATCGGCCGGGGAGCTGTTTTTT	CASSYQRDRGGSAGELFF
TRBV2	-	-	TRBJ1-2	TGTGCCAGCAGTGAAGGTGGGGCCTATGGCTACACCTTC	CASSEGGAYGYTF
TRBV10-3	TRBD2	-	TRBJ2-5	TGTGCCATAACTAGCGGGGCTGAAGAGACCCAGTACTTC	CAITSGAEETQYF
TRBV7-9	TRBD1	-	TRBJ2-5	TGTGCCAGCAGCATCACAGGGGTTCCCCAAGAGACCCAGTACTTC	CASSITGVPQETQYF
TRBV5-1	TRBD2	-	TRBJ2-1	TGCGCCAGCAGCTTTTCGACTAGCGGGGCGTCCGCCCATGAGCAGTTCTTC	CASSFSTSGASAHEQFF
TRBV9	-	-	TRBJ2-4	TGTGCCAGCAGCGCGCTAGGGGGGGACAAAAACATTCAGTACTTC	CASSALGGDKNIQYF
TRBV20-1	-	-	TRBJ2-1	TGCAGTGCCATTAGCAATGAGCAGTTCTTC	CSAISNEQFF
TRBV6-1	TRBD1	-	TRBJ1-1	TGTGCCAGCAGACAGGGGTTGAACACTGAAGCTTTCTTT	CASRQGLNTEAFF
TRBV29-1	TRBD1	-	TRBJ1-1	TGCAGCGCCTACAGGGGGCCGAACACTGAAGCTTTCTTT	CSAYRGPNTEAFF
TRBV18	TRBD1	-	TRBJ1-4	TGTGCCAGCTCACCACAGCCTAAAGTGGGACAGGGAAGAGAAAAACTGTTTTTT	CASSPQPKVGQGREKLFF
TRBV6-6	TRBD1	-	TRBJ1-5	TGTGCCAGCAGCACCGGCGCCACAGGGGGCAATCAGCCCCAGCATTTT	CASSTGATGGNQPQHF
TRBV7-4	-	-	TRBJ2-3	TGTGCCAGCAGTCGGGACTCGCCCAGCACAGATACGCAGTATTTT	CASSRDSPSTDTQYF
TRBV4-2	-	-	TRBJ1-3	TGTGCCAGCAGCCAAGAGGGGCGTTCTGGAAACACCATATATTTT	CASSQEGRSGNTIYF
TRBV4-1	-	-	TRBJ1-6	TGCGCCAGCAGCCAAACAGGCGATAATTCACCCCTCCACTTT	CASSQTGDNSPLHF